These T cell receptor beta chains were read from a single sample in a study of blood T cell repertoires in COVID-19. TCRdb's table, derived via immunoSEQ multiplex PCR, lists solely in-frame clones and lacks some. Among 15,000 to 18,000 clones listed, 82% were seen once. The sequenced sample was peripheral blood. Every receptor here comes from a man at least 80 years old with active or convalescent COVID-19. Each CDR3 is given with its conserved first and last residue. The order of the fields is clone size, J gene, D gene, V gene, CDR3 DNA, CDR3 protein. D genes are given only for firm matches. Not every row has a clone size; where given, it reads once, few, many or a size class.

size: -
J: TRBJ1-1
D: -
V: TRBV11-2
DNA: TGTGCCAGCGGGCTGGGGCGCGGCACTGAAGCTTTCTTT
CDR3: CASGLGRGTEAFF

size: -
J: TRBJ2-5
D: TRBD2
V: TRBV2
DNA: TGTGCCAGCAGTGAAGCTCTTAGCGGGGCCCTCCAGAAGTACTTC
CDR3: CASSEALSGALQKYF

size: few
J: TRBJ2-6
D: -
V: TRBV5-8
DNA: TGTGCCAGTGCCCTAGCCAGCTCTGGGGCCAACGTCCTGACTTTC
CDR3: CASALASSGANVLTF

size: -
J: TRBJ1-2
D: TRBD1
V: TRBV6-5
DNA: TGTGCCAGCAGTCGGGACAGGGGAGGGTATGGCTACACCTTC
CDR3: CASSRDRGGYGYTF

size: -
J: TRBJ1-1
D: TRBD1
V: TRBV5-1
DNA: TGCGCCAGCAGCTTGTTAGGACAGGGGATGAACACTGAAGCTTTCTTT
CDR3: CASSLLGQGMNTEAFF

size: -
J: TRBJ1-4
D: TRBD1
V: TRBV30
DNA: TGTGCCTGGAGTGGCACCGGGACAGGGGGAGAAAAACTGTTTTTT
CDR3: CAWSGTGTGGEKLFF

size: -
J: TRBJ1-2
D: TRBD1
V: TRBV9
DNA: TGTGCCAGCAGGGATGACAGGGGCCGGGGCTACACCTTC
CDR3: CASRDDRGRGYTF

size: -
J: TRBJ2-2
D: TRBD1
V: TRBV27
DNA: TGTGCCAGCAGTTTCCTCATAAACCCGGGACAGGGGAACACCGGGGAGCTGTTTTTT
CDR3: CASSFLINPGQGNTGELFF

size: -
J: TRBJ1-6
D: -
V: TRBV10-2
DNA: TGCGCCAGCACCCTGGAACAGGGTTATTCACCCCTCCACTTT
CDR3: CASTLEQGYSPLHF

size: -
J: TRBJ2-7
D: -
V: TRBV25-1
DNA: TGTGCCAGCAGTGAATTCGGGGGACACGAGCAGTACTTC
CDR3: CASSEFGGHEQYF

size: -
J: TRBJ1-1
D: TRBD1
V: TRBV10-3
DNA: TGTGCCATCAATCCTACGGGACAGGGGACCACTGAAGCTTTCTTT
CDR3: CAINPTGQGTTEAFF

size: -
J: TRBJ1-1
D: -
V: TRBV29-1
DNA: TGCAGCGTGCTGGGGGGGAACACTGAAGCTTTCTTT
CDR3: CSVLGGNTEAFF

size: few
J: TRBJ1-1
D: TRBD1
V: TRBV5-1
DNA: TGCGCCAGCAGCGACACAGGGGGCTCGTCTGAAGCTTTCTTT
CDR3: CASSDTGGSSEAFF

size: -
J: TRBJ1-1
D: TRBD1
V: TRBV7-8
DNA: TGTGCCAGCAGCCCCGGACAGGGAGTGATGAACACTGAAGCTTTCTTT
CDR3: CASSPGQGVMNTEAFF

size: -
J: TRBJ1-5
D: TRBD1
V: TRBV12-3/TRBV12-4
DNA: TGTGCCAGCAGACAGGGGATCAATCAGCCCCAGCATTTT
CDR3: CASRQGINQPQHF

size: -
J: TRBJ2-1
D: TRBD1
V: TRBV11-2
DNA: TGTGCCAGCAGAAGGGGACAGGGGCGATACTCCTACAATGAGCAGTTCTTC
CDR3: CASRRGQGRYSYNEQFF

size: once
J: TRBJ2-7
D: -
V: TRBV5-4
DNA: TGTGCCAGCGGCTCGACCGGGGACTCCTACGAGCAGTACTTC
CDR3: CASGSTGDSYEQYF

size: -
J: TRBJ1-4
D: -
V: TRBV4-1
DNA: TGCGCCAGCAGCCAAGATGACCAGGGAGGCGAAAAACTGTTTTTT
CDR3: CASSQDDQGGEKLFF

size: once
J: TRBJ1-5
D: -
V: TRBV19
DNA: TGTGCCAGTAGTGTACAGGGTCAGCTAAGCAATCAGCCCCAGCATTTT
CDR3: CASSVQGQLSNQPQHF

size: -
J: TRBJ2-5
D: -
V: TRBV7-6
DNA: TGTGCCAGCAGCTTACTAGAGACCCAGTACTTC
CDR3: CASSLLETQYF

size: -
J: TRBJ1-5
D: -
V: TRBV7-2
DNA: TGTGCCAGCAGCTCGGGACAACATAGCAATCAGCCCCAGCATTTT
CDR3: CASSSGQHSNQPQHF

size: -
J: TRBJ2-7
D: -
V: TRBV9
DNA: TGTGCCAGCAGCGTAGACCTAGGGGACGAGCAGTACTTC
CDR3: CASSVDLGDEQYF

size: once
J: TRBJ2-7
D: TRBD1
V: TRBV5-4
DNA: TGTGCCAGCAGCTTGGAACAGGGGGCATACGAGCAGTACTTC
CDR3: CASSLEQGAYEQYF

size: -
J: TRBJ1-5
D: -
V: TRBV7-8
DNA: TGTGCCAGCAGATTGGGGGCTAGCAATCAGCCCCAGCATTTT
CDR3: CASRLGASNQPQHF

size: -
J: TRBJ1-4
D: -
V: TRBV3-1/TRBV3-2
DNA: TGTGCCAGCAGCCAGGCAGGGACTAATGAAAAACTGTTTTTT
CDR3: CASSQAGTNEKLFF

size: -
J: TRBJ2-5
D: -
V: TRBV11-2
DNA: TGTGCCAGCAGCCTCCCCCTGGAGACCCAGTACTTC
CDR3: CASSLPLETQYF

size: -
J: TRBJ1-3
D: TRBD1
V: TRBV3-1/TRBV3-2
DNA: TGTGCCAGCAGCCCCAGGACAGGGGGGAGCAACACCATATATTTT
CDR3: CASSPRTGGSNTIYF

size: -
J: TRBJ2-7
D: TRBD1
V: TRBV10-3
DNA: TGTGCCATCACCGGGACAGGGTTGGACGAGCAGTACTTC
CDR3: CAITGTGLDEQYF

size: -
J: TRBJ2-1
D: TRBD2
V: TRBV5-4
DNA: TGTGCCAGCAGCCCCCCGGGGCGGGGGGGCGACAATGAGCAGTTCTTC
CDR3: CASSPPGRGGDNEQFF

size: -
J: TRBJ2-7
D: -
V: TRBV5-6
DNA: TGTGCCAGCAGCTTGGCCAGCGAGCAGTACTTC
CDR3: CASSLASEQYF

size: -
J: TRBJ1-1
D: TRBD1
V: TRBV5-1
DNA: TGCGCCAGCAGCCCCGGGACAGGGAGGACTGAAGCTTTCTTT
CDR3: CASSPGTGRTEAFF

size: -
J: TRBJ2-3
D: TRBD1
V: TRBV10-3
DNA: TGTGCCATCAGTAACGGGACAGGGCTGACGGTAGATACGCAGTATTTT
CDR3: CAISNGTGLTVDTQYF

size: -
J: TRBJ1-5
D: TRBD1
V: TRBV6-5
DNA: TGTGCCAGCAGTCGGACAGGGATCAATCAGCCCCAGCATTTT
CDR3: CASSRTGINQPQHF

size: once
J: TRBJ1-1
D: -
V: TRBV7-6
DNA: TGTGCCAGCACCCCCGGGATGGACACTGAAGCTTTCTTT
CDR3: CASTPGMDTEAFF

size: once
J: TRBJ1-4
D: -
V: TRBV7-9
DNA: TGTGCCAGTCGATTAGGGGTGTCCGCAACTAATGAAAAACTGTTTTTT
CDR3: CASRLGVSATNEKLFF

size: -
J: TRBJ2-7
D: TRBD1
V: TRBV7-3
DNA: TGTGCCAGCAGCTTGGGACAGGCGAGCTCCTACGAGCAGTACTTC
CDR3: CASSLGQASSYEQYF

size: -
J: TRBJ2-1
D: TRBD2
V: TRBV6-5
DNA: TGTGCCAGCAGTTACTCGAGGCGGGGGGGGTACAATGAGCAGTTCTTC
CDR3: CASSYSRRGGYNEQFF

size: few
J: TRBJ2-2
D: TRBD1
V: TRBV28
DNA: TGTGCCAGCAGTTCCCTCTACGCGAATCTCCGGGACAGGAACACCGGGGAGCTGTTTTTT
CDR3: CASSSLYANLRDRNTGELFF

size: -
J: TRBJ1-4
D: -
V: TRBV19
DNA: TGTGCCAGTAGTTCCTGGACGGGGAATGAAAAACTGTTTTTT
CDR3: CASSSWTGNEKLFF

size: -
J: TRBJ1-6
D: TRBD1
V: TRBV4-3
DNA: TGCGCCAGCAGCCAGAGAGACAGGGGAGATTCACCCCTCCACTTT
CDR3: CASSQRDRGDSPLHF

size: -
J: TRBJ1-1
D: -
V: TRBV6-5
DNA: TGTGCCAGCAACGATCAGGGAAACACTGAAGCTTTCTTT
CDR3: CASNDQGNTEAFF